This is a list of T cell receptor beta chains from one sample in a study of beta chain features in type 1 diabetes. Some clones are missing from TCRdb's copy, which holds only in-frame ones; the method was immunoSEQ multiplex PCR. The sample lists some 700,000 clones, 13% seen once, with 0.022% in the top ten. The sample comprised naive CD4+ T cells from blood. Receptors originate from a young man with type 1 diabetes. The CDR3 runs from the conserved cysteine through the conserved F or W. A D gene is named only where the DNA matches it firmly. Size is stated for part of the rows, as once, few or many counts, or as a class when the clone is expanded.

v_call,d_call,clone_size,j_call,cdr3_nt,cdr3_aa
TRBV30,-,few,TRBJ1-5,TGTGCCGCCACGGGGGACGGCAATCAGCCCCAGCATTTT,CAATGDGNQPQHF
TRBV27,-,few,TRBJ2-6,TGTGCCAGCAGTGGTTTAAGCTCTGGGGCCAACGTCCTGACTTTC,CASSGLSSGANVLTF
TRBV7-9,TRBD1,few,TRBJ1-1,TGTGCCCATTGCCGGGACAGCCCCATGAACACTGAAGCTTTCTTT,CAHCRDSPMNTEAFF
TRBV30,-,many,TRBJ2-7,TGTGCCTGGACAAGCCGAGGGGAGCAGTACTTC,CAWTSRGEQYF
TRBV30,-,-,TRBJ1-2,TGTGCCTGGACGGTCTCCTATGGCTACACCTTC,CAWTVSYGYTF
TRBV5-1,-,few,TRBJ2-6,TGCGCCAGCAGCTTAGGGGCGACGGGGGCCAACGTCCTGACTTTC,CASSLGATGANVLTF
TRBV29-1,TRBD1,few,TRBJ1-2,TGCAGCGTTGAAGACAGGGGGTACTATGGCTACACCTTC,CSVEDRGYYGYTF
TRBV5-1,-,few,TRBJ1-6,TGCGCCAGCAGCTTGGACTTAGTCTCGGGTTCACCCCTCCACTTT,CASSLDLVSGSPLHF
TRBV19,TRBD1,few,TRBJ1-1,TGTGCCACATCCCCGTGGGACAGGGGCGAGACTGAAGCTTTCTTT,CATSPWDRGETEAFF
TRBV28,TRBD2,few,TRBJ2-5,TGTGCCAGCGGCACCGTTACTAGCGGGGGCCTAGGGACCCAGTACTTC,CASGTVTSGGLGTQYF
TRBV6-1,-,-,TRBJ2-2,TGTGCCAGCAGTGAAAATTCAGGGGATTACACCGGGGAGCTGTTTTTT,CASSENSGDYTGELFF
TRBV7-6,TRBD2,few,TRBJ2-5,TGTGCCAGCAGCAATCTAGCGGGGGCACAAGAGACCCAGTACTTC,CASSNLAGAQETQYF
TRBV5-1,-,few,TRBJ2-7,TGCGCCAGCAGCCTCAGGGTGGGGACCTACGAGCAGTACTTC,CASSLRVGTYEQYF
TRBV30,-,few,TRBJ2-2,TGTGCCTGGAGTGTTCAGGGCGCCGGGGAGCTGTTTTTT,CAWSVQGAGELFF
TRBV5-5,-,few,TRBJ2-6,TGTGCCAGCAGCTTGGCCCTCAGGGGCTGGGGCTCTGGGGCCAACGTCCTGACTTTC,CASSLALRGWGSGANVLTF
TRBV6-5,-,-,TRBJ2-5,TGTGCCAGCAGTCCTATCGGGGGAGAGACCCAGTACTTC,CASSPIGGETQYF
TRBV25-1,TRBD1,few,TRBJ2-4,TGTGCCAGCAGTGAAGCCGGGACAGGGCTAGCCAAAAACATTCAGTACTTC,CASSEAGTGLAKNIQYF
TRBV25-1,-,few,TRBJ1-6,TGTGCCAGCAGTGAATACGGAGGGAGCTCCTATAATTCACCCCTCCACTTT,CASSEYGGSSYNSPLHF
TRBV7-9,TRBD1,few,TRBJ2-6,TGTGCCAGCAGCTTAGTGGACAGGGCCGAAAGCTCTGGGGCCAACGTCCTGACTTTC,CASSLVDRAESSGANVLTF
TRBV30,-,few,TRBJ2-5,TGTGCCTGGAGTGTGAACAGCCAAGAGACCCAGTACTTC,CAWSVNSQETQYF
TRBV10-1,-,-,TRBJ2-3,TGCGCCACGCAGGAGAACCCCCCGGATACGCAGTATTTT,CATQENPPDTQYF
TRBV30,-,-,TRBJ1-1,TGTGCCTGGAGTGCGGCCCCGGGGACTGAAGCTTTCTTT,CAWSAAPGTEAFF
TRBV2,-,-,TRBJ2-2,TGTGCCAGCAGTGAAGAGGGCAGGGAAGGCGGGGAGCTGTTTTTT,CASSEEGREGGELFF
TRBV27,-,few,TRBJ2-1,TGTGCCAGCAGGCCGGGACTTGACGACAATGAGCAGTTCTTC,CASRPGLDDNEQFF
TRBV5-1,-,-,TRBJ1-2,TGCGCCAGCAGCCCTGGAGGAGACTATGGCTACACCTTC,CASSPGGDYGYTF
TRBV5-4,-,-,TRBJ1-2,TGTGCCAGCAGCTCGCACGGGGCCTATGGCTACACCTTC,CASSSHGAYGYTF
TRBV7-2,-,few,TRBJ2-7,TGTGCCAGCAGCCGGGACCACTACGAGCAGTACTTC,CASSRDHYEQYF
TRBV28,-,few,TRBJ1-2,TGTGCCAGCAGTTTCGGGGGCTATGGCTACACCTTC,CASSFGGYGYTF